The present T cell receptor (beta chain) was sequenced within a study of blood T cell repertoires in COVID-19. The wider study: From the United States, Italy and Spain came samples of acute and convalescent COVID-19. PBMCs, B-cell-depleted T cells, or T cells were the source of the cDNA or gDNA that made up the material.

Original handling: Scientists estimated how many nucleated cells there were by amplifying reference gene primers. Produced via immunoSEQ multiplex PCR; TCRdb's table is partial and in-frame only. V and J calls and clone size are as listed in that table; D and trimming were resolved from the DNA. The sample includes under 150,000 clones, around four fifths of them seen just once. The ends were cut back, 2 bases at V and 7 bases at J, with 13 bases in the middle. This CDR3 has 13 amino acids. Germline lookup yields CDR1 SGHKS and CDR2 YYEKEE (reference sequence). The receptor's source is a woman in her forties with acute or convalescent COVID-19. The sequencing input was peripheral blood. The rearrangement uses TRBV5-5 and TRBJ2-7; D not resolved. CDR3 protein: CASSFIEFGEQYF. CDR3 bases: TGTGCCAGCAGCTTTATAGAGTTCGGGGAGCAGTACTTC.